The rows below give T cell receptor beta chains drawn from one sample of a study of glioma-infiltrating T cells. TCRdb processed the multiplex PCR reads anew with MiXCR; each CDR3 protein has one entry. In the table there are 15,000 to 20,000 distinct CDR3 sequences, roughly 64% of which are singletons. Sequencing used glioma tissue, nonneoplastic brain tissue, or PBMCs (not recorded which). Every receptor here comes from a human donor with low-grade glioma or glioblastoma, undergoing nonglioma brain surgery, or in good health (not recorded which). Both conserved end residues are part of each CDR3. The D gene is left open where the match is weak. The size field is filled for only some rows; it gives once, few, many or a size class.

v_gene	d_gene	abundance	j_gene	CDR3nt	CDR3aa
TRBV7-9	.	.	TRBJ2-1	TGTGCCAGCAGCCGAAATCATAATGAGCAGTTCTTC	CASSRNHNEQFF
TRBV7-8	TRBD2	.	TRBJ2-3	TGTGCCAGCAGCCCCAAGCGGGGCAAGAGCACAGATACGCAGTATTTT	CASSPKRGKSTDTQYF
TRBV20-1	TRBD1	.	TRBJ1-1	TGCAGTGCTAGAGACGGACAGGGGCGGACTGAAGCTTTCTTT	CSARDGQGRTEAFF
TRBV11-2	.	.	TRBJ2-1	TGTGCCAGCATGCCGAGCACTAGCTCCTACAATGAGCAGTTCTTC	CASMPSTSSYNEQFF
TRBV20-1	.	.	TRBJ2-1	TGCAGTGCTAGACAGTATAATGAGCAGTTCTTC	CSARQYNEQFF
TRBV7-2	.	many	TRBJ1-1	TGTGCCAGCAGCCTCCTCCCTGGGGGGCAGACTGAAGCTTTCTTT	CASSLLPGGQTEAFF
TRBV5-1	.	.	TRBJ2-3	TGCGCCAGCAGAGCAACTAGCACAGATACGCAGTATTTT	CASRATSTDTQYF
TRBV2	.	.	TRBJ1-1	TGTGCCAGCAGTCAACAGGGGAACACTGAAGCTTTCTTT	CASSQQGNTEAFF
TRBV5-4	.	.	TRBJ1-1	TGTGCCAGCAGCGCAGGGAACACTGAAGCTTTCTTT	CASSAGNTEAFF
TRBV7-2	.	.	TRBJ1-1	TGTGCCAGCAGCTTAGTAGAGGATGCTGAAGCTTTCTTT	CASSLVEDAEAFF
TRBV18	.	many	TRBJ1-2	TGTGCCAGCTCACCCCGGACAGCTAATGGCTACACCTTC	CASSPRTANGYTF
TRBV6-1	.	few	TRBJ2-1	TGTGCTGGGGGGCGGGACGTGTACAATGAGCAGTTCTTC	CAGGRDVYNEQFF
TRBV29-1	TRBD2	.	TRBJ2-3	TGCAGCGTTGAAGATTCCTACCGCGGGAGAGGCACAGATACGCAGTATTTT	CSVEDSYRGRGTDTQYF
TRBV7-2	.	.	TRBJ1-5	TGTGCCAGCAGCATTGAGGCAGGGGTCTATCAGCCCCAGCATTTT	CASSIEAGVYQPQHF
TRBV20-1	.	.	TRBJ2-3	TGCAGTGCTATTGGTTTAACTAGCACAGATACGCAGTATTTT	CSAIGLTSTDTQYF
TRBV5-1	.	.	TRBJ2-7	TGCGCCAGCAGCTTAGGGTACGAGCAGTGCTTC	CASSLGYEQCF
TRBV20-1	.	.	TRBJ2-1	TGCAGTCGCTTCAGTCACAGCTCCTATAATGAGCAGTTCTTC	CSRFSHSSYNEQFF
TRBV20-1	.	.	TRBJ1-2	TGCAGTGCTAGATCAGGAACGAACTTTGGCTACACCTTC	CSARSGTNFGYTF
TRBV28	.	.	TRBJ1-1	TGTGCCAGCAGTCCGGCTGGGGGGCTAAGCTACACTGAAGCTTTCTTT	CASSPAGGLSYTEAFF
TRBV29-1	.	few	TRBJ2-1	TGCAGCATAGAGTCCGACGGGCCAGAGCAGTTCTTC	CSIESDGPEQFF
TRBV7-9	.	.	TRBJ1-2	TGTGCCAGCAGCCCCTGGACAGAAAAGGACTATGGCTACACCTTC	CASSPWTEKDYGYTF
TRBV6-9	TRBD2	.	TRBJ2-1	TGTGCCAGCAGTTACACGGGGACTAGTAGCTATGAGCAGTTCTTC	CASSYTGTSSYEQFF
TRBV15	.	once	TRBJ1-3	TGTGCCACCAGCAGGACTAGGGCTTCTGGAAACACCATATATTTT	CATSRTRASGNTIYF
TRBV7-2	.	.	TRBJ2-5	TGTGCCAGCAGCCAAGGGGCAGAACAAGAGACCCAGTACTTC	CASSQGAEQETQYF
TRBV27	.	few	TRBJ1-5	TGTGCCAGCAGTTTATTCTTCTGGGGTTCGCCGCATCAGCCCCAGCATTTT	CASSLFFWGSPHQPQHF
TRBV4-1	.	.	TRBJ2-3	TGCGCCAGCAGCCCCTCAGGGGGGGGGCAGAAAGATACGCAGTATTTT	CASSPSGGGQKDTQYF
TRBV5-1	TRBD2	few	TRBJ2-1	TGCGCCAGCAGCACCCGGACTAGTGTCTACAATGAGCAGTTCTTC	CASSTRTSVYNEQFF
TRBV6-5	TRBD2	.	TRBJ2-5	TGTGACAGCAGCTGGGAGCTAGCGGGTGCGGGGGAGACACAGTACTTC	CDSSWELAGAGETQYF
TRBV3-1	TRBD1	.	TRBJ2-1	TGTGCCAGCAGTGATGGGACAGGCAATGAGCAGTTCTTC	CASSDGTGNEQFF
TRBV29-1	.	.	TRBJ1-2	TGCAGCGTCCACAGGGATACAGCCGATGGCTACACCTTC	CSVHRDTADGYTF
TRBV7-2	.	few	TRBJ1-1	TGTGCCAGCAGCCCCGTCCGAAGGCCTGAAGCTTTCTTT	CASSPVRRPEAFF
TRBV7-2	.	many	TRBJ1-3	TGTGCCAACCAGGGTGGCCCTGGAAACACCATATATTTT	CANQGGPGNTIYF
TRBV6-1	.	few	TRBJ1-1	TGTGCCAGCAGTATGAAGACTGAAGCTTTCTTT	CASSMKTEAFF
TRBV6-5	TRBD2	few	TRBJ2-7	TGTGCCAGCAGTTACCAGCGGGATTACGAGCAGTACTTC	CASSYQRDYEQYF
TRBV27	.	.	TRBJ1-2	TGTGCCAGCAGGCCCGCCGGGGGGCGAAGGTATGGCTACACCTTC	CASRPAGGRRYGYTF
TRBV7-2	.	many	TRBJ1-3	TGTGCCAGCAGCTTAGATCCCCTGGCCCGTGGAAACACCATATATTTT	CASSLDPLARGNTIYF
TRBV5-1	.	.	TRBJ1-1	TGCGCCAGCCGGCTAGGGTTTGACAACACTGAAGCTTTCTTT	CASRLGFDNTEAFF
TRBV6-2/TRBV6-3	TRBD2	many	TRBJ2-3	TGTGCCAGCAGTTACGTAGCGGGTCCGTCAGATACGCAGTATTTT	CASSYVAGPSDTQYF
TRBV7-9	.	many	TRBJ2-2	TGTGCCAGCAGCTCCTTAGCGCGCGCGAACACCGGGGAGCTGTTTTTT	CASSSLARANTGELFF
TRBV27	TRBD1	.	TRBJ1-1	TGTGCCAGCAGTCTAGGGGGCCCTGCTCTGAACACTGAAGCTTTCTTT	CASSLGGPALNTEAFF
TRBV28	.	.	TRBJ1-1	.	CASSSSGRNTEAFF
TRBV29-1	TRBD2	few	TRBJ2-3	TGCAGCGGGAGTAGCGGGAGCACAGATACGCAGTATTTT	CSGSSGSTDTQYF
TRBV27	TRBD2	.	TRBJ2-1	TGTGTCTCGACTAGCGGGCCCTACAATGAGCAGTTCTTC	CVSTSGPYNEQFF
TRBV7-9	.	.	TRBJ2-7	TGTGCCAGCAGACTATGGGAAAGCGAGCAGTACTTC	CASRLWESEQYF
TRBV29-1	.	many	TRBJ2-7	TGCAGCGTCGGACCTGGTTGGTACGAGCAGTACTTC	CSVGPGWYEQYF